This T cell receptor beta chain was profiled in a study of post-analysis software for immune sequencing data. The CDR3 covers 13 residues. CDR1 is SGHTA, CDR2 FQGNSA, per germline. Every TCR beta cDNA library bore unique molecular identifiers. TCRdb itself ran the PCR reads through MiXCR, one entry per CDR3 protein. The sample yields fewer than 850,000 distinct CDR3 sequences, 25% to 30% seen once. Study-level findings and limits: Comparison of patients with controls showed five TRBV segments more frequent in patients, TRBV5-6, TRBV5-1 and TRBV20-1 among them.

A word on this clonotype: Its antigen is unknown.

The J gene is TRBJ2-1, the V gene TRBV7-2; 7 nucleotides line up with TRBD2. The J call may be mistaken, given a closer DNA end match to TRBJ2-7. This clonotype was sampled from a girl under 18 with multiple sclerosis. The sample taken for sequencing was blood. The DNA for the CDR3 is TGTGCCAGCAGACGCTGGGGGGGGTACGAGCAGTACTTC. It specifies CASRRWGGYEQYF.